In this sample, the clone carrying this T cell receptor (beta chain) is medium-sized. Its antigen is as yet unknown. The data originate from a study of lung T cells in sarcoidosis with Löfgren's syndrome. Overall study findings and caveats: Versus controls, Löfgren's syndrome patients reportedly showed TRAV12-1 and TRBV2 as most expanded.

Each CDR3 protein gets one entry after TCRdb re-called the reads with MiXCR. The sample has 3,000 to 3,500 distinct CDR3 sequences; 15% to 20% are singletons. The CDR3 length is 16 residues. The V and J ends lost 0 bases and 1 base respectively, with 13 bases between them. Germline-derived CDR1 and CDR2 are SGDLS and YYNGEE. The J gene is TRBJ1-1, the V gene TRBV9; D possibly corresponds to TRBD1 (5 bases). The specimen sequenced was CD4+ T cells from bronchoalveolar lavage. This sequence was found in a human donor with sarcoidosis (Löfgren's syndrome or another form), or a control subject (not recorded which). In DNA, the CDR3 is TGTGCCAGCAGCGTAGGTGTTATGAGGGGGAACACTGAAGCTTTCTTT. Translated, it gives CASSVGVMRGNTEAFF.